These T cell receptor beta chains were read from a single sample in a study of cytomegalovirus exposure and HLA in healthy donors. The data were produced by immunoSEQ multiplex PCR, yet TCRdb's version contains in-frame clones alone and is incomplete. The data hold some 190,000 clones, with roughly 75% observed a single time. Material: PBMCs. The receptors stem from a man aged 25 to 40 in good health and CMV-seropositive. CDR3s include the opening cysteine and the closing phenylalanine or tryptophan. D genes are given only for firm matches. Clone size, where shown, is once, few, many, or a class for clones that have expanded.

abundance | j_gene | d_gene | v_gene | CDR3aa | CDR3nt
NA | TRBJ2-2 | NA | TRBV10-3 | CAITGDSGELFF | TGTGCCATCACTGGGGACTCCGGGGAGCTGTTTTTT
NA | TRBJ1-2 | TRBD1 | TRBV7-9 | CASSPQGGQGALGYTF | TGTGCCAGCAGCCCCCAAGGGGGACAGGGGGCCTTAGGCTACACCTTC
NA | TRBJ2-7 | NA | TRBV30 | CAFSRMTYEQYF | TGTGCCTTCTCGAGGATGACCTACGAGCAGTACTTC
NA | TRBJ1-5 | NA | TRBV7-9 | CASSSSPHRDNQPQHF | TGTGCCAGCAGCTCCTCCCCCCACAGGGACAATCAGCCCCAGCATTTT
few | TRBJ1-4 | NA | TRBV27 | CASSEQGFNEKLFF | TGTGCCAGCAGCGAGCAGGGCTTTAATGAAAAACTGTTTTTT
NA | TRBJ1-6 | NA | TRBV4-2 | CASSQDEHSPLHF | TGTGCCAGCAGCCAAGACGAGCATTCACCCCTCCACTTT
NA | TRBJ2-2 | NA | TRBV9 | CASSPRENTGELFF | TGTGCCAGCAGCCCGCGGGAGAACACCGGGGAGCTGTTTTTT
NA | TRBJ2-7 | NA | TRBV18 | CASSLYEQYF | TGTGCCAGCTCCCTCTACGAGCAGTACTTC
once | TRBJ2-1 | TRBD2 | TRBV27 | CASSLGTSGYNEQFF | TGTGCCAGCAGTTTAGGGACTAGCGGCTACAATGAGCAGTTCTTC
few | TRBJ1-1 | TRBD1 | TRBV7-2 | CASSLTTGDIEAFF | TGTGCCAGCAGCTTAACGACAGGGGACATTGAAGCTTTCTTT
NA | TRBJ2-3 | NA | TRBV5-1 | CASSVYRDNTDTQYF | TGCGCCAGCAGCGTCTACCGGGACAACACAGATACGCAGTATTTT
NA | TRBJ2-1 | TRBD2 | TRBV7-6 | CASSRGLAGGNEQFF | TGTGCCAGCAGCCGGGGACTAGCGGGAGGCAATGAGCAGTTCTTC
few | TRBJ1-6 | TRBD1 | TRBV25-1 | CASSDLTGSNSPLHF | TGTGCCAGCAGTGACCTGACAGGGTCAAATTCACCCCTCCACTTT
NA | TRBJ2-5 | NA | TRBV12-5 | CASGSDRAQETQYF | TGTGCTAGTGGATCGGACAGAGCCCAAGAGACCCAGTACTTC
NA | TRBJ2-5 | NA | TRBV7-2 | CASSFDSLYQETQYF | TGTGCCAGCAGCTTCGACTCCCTGTACCAAGAGACCCAGTACTTC
NA | TRBJ2-7 | TRBD2 | TRBV27 | CASSLLAGGSYEQYF | TGTGCCAGCAGTTTACTAGCGGGAGGCTCCTACGAGCAGTACTTC
few | TRBJ1-1 | NA | TRBV19 | CASSMPPREIPSMNTEAFF | TGTGCCAGTAGTATGCCCCCTCGGGAGATCCCTAGCATGAACACTGAAGCTTTCTTT
NA | TRBJ2-3 | TRBD1 | TRBV5-6 | CASSSLPTGSTDTQYF | TGTGCCAGCAGCTCCCTTCCGACAGGGAGCACAGATACGCAGTATTTT
NA | TRBJ2-3 | NA | TRBV9 | CASRRGGVRDTQYF | TGTGCCAGCAGGAGGGGGGGTGTAAGAGATACGCAGTATTTT
NA | TRBJ2-6 | TRBD2 | TRBV5-1 | CASSRGGGGSGANVLTF | TGCGCCAGCAGCCGGGGGGGAGGGGGCTCTGGGGCCAACGTCCTGACTTTC
once | TRBJ2-5 | TRBD2 | TRBV6-5 | CASSLLAGETQYF | TGTGCCAGCAGTCTCCTAGCGGGAGAGACCCAGTACTTC
NA | TRBJ2-2 | TRBD1 | TRBV6-1 | CASRTPGQITGELFF | TGTGCCAGCAGAACTCCGGGACAGATCACCGGGGAGCTGTTTTTT
NA | TRBJ2-3 | TRBD1 | TRBV11-2 | CASSPTPVPGQGEGTQYF | TGTGCCAGCAGCCCCACGCCGGTCCCCGGACAGGGGGAGGGTACGCAGTATTTT
NA | TRBJ2-1 | TRBD2 | TRBV4-3 | CASSQAPATSGPSDEQFF | TGCGCCAGCAGCCAAGCGCCTGCGACTAGCGGGCCTTCCGACGAGCAGTTCTTC
NA | TRBJ1-4 | TRBD1 | TRBV15 | CATSGRTGGVVNEKLFF | TGTGCCACCAGCGGAAGGACAGGGGGGGTGGTTAATGAAAAACTGTTTTTT
NA | TRBJ1-4 | NA | TRBV2 | CASSVAQGANEKLFF | TGTGCCAGCAGTGTCGCACAGGGAGCTAATGAAAAACTGTTTTTT
NA | TRBJ2-2 | NA | TRBV11-3 | CASSPASPTGELFF | TGTGCCAGCAGCCCCGCTAGCCCGACCGGGGAGCTGTTTTTT
few | TRBJ2-5 | TRBD1 | TRBV7-2 | CASSRDRAQTQETQYF | TGTGCCAGCAGCCGGGACAGGGCCCAAACCCAAGAGACCCAGTACTTC
NA | TRBJ1-2 | NA | TRBV5-8 | CASSFGSRLGQGGYTF | TGTGCCAGCAGCTTCGGCAGTCGGTTGGGGCAGGGAGGCTACACCTTC
NA | TRBJ1-1 | NA | TRBV6-1 | CASSESVNTEAFF | TGTGCCAGCAGTGAGTCAGTGAACACTGAAGCTTTCTTT
NA | TRBJ1-2 | NA | TRBV6-5 | CASSYSGGRESSGYTF | TGTGCCAGCAGTTACTCGGGGGGGCGCGAATCCTCTGGCTACACCTTC
NA | TRBJ2-7 | TRBD2 | TRBV28 | CASNQGLAGGEQYF | TGTGCCAGCAACCAGGGACTAGCGGGAGGCGAGCAGTACTTC
NA | TRBJ2-7 | NA | TRBV21-1 | CASSKISGSPPYEQYF | TGTGCCAGCAGCAAGATTAGCGGGAGTCCCCCCTACGAGCAGTACTTC
NA | TRBJ2-1 | TRBD2 | TRBV7-9 | CASSPGGLVAGLHEQFF | TGTGCCAGCAGCCCGGGGGGACTTGTCGCGGGTTTGCATGAGCAGTTCTTC
NA | TRBJ1-1 | NA | TRBV2 | CASKKQGDTEAFF | TGTGCCAGCAAGAAGCAGGGCGACACTGAAGCTTTCTTT
NA | TRBJ2-3 | TRBD2 | TRBV14 | CASSQLSGGANTQYF | TGTGCCAGCAGCCAATTAAGCGGGGGGGCGAATACGCAGTATTTT
NA | TRBJ1-2 | NA | TRBV28 | CASSLMSYGYTF | TGTGCCAGCAGTTTAATGAGCTATGGCTACACCTTC